This TCR beta chain was captured by sequencing in a study of blood T cells in healthy people across ages. For the study at large: Template switching caught about one barcoded beta molecule for each two T cells. Study-wide results and caveats: Aged donors had fewer naive CD4+ cells and lower diversity than long-lived donors. With naive T cell percentage, TCR beta diversity showed a strong correlation.

Trimming pared 2 bases from V and 2 bases from J, leaving 13 bases between. The CDR3 is made up of 15 amino acids. Germline-derived CDR1 and CDR2 are MGHRA and YSYEKL. As regards this clonotype: Its antigen is as yet unknown.

A sample-barcoded 5' primer and a J-beta primer mix were used in a second PCR of about 6 to 12 cycles. Each CDR3 protein is one row after TCRdb ran MiXCR on the 5' RACE reads. The table shows 1.5 million to 2 million distinct CDR3 sequences, with 49% occurring only once. The material sequenced was blood. The TCR sequence derives from a woman in her thirties or forties in good health. The V and J genes are TRBV4-1 and TRBJ2-7; a weak D match, TRBD2 (6 bases). Written as DNA, the CDR3 is TGCGCCAGCAGCCAACAAGCAGGGAGGACCTACGAGCAGTACTTC. The encoded protein is CASSQQAGRTYEQYF.